A selection of T cell receptor beta chains follows, all from one sample in a study of blood T cell repertoires in COVID-19. Using immunoSEQ multiplex PCR, the repertoire was profiled, and TCRdb retains in-frame clones only, with some absent. The sample yields approximately 99,000 clones, about 91% seen once. Material for sequencing was peripheral blood. These receptors all come from a man between 50 and 59 years old with COVID-19, enrolled during active disease. CDR3s include the opening cysteine and the closing phenylalanine or tryptophan. Fields, in order: V gene, clone size, CDR3 protein. Size is omitted from some rows. Given values are once, few, many or a class for expanded clones.

v_gene: TRBV2; abundance: -; CDR3aa: CASSVLADGNEQFF
v_gene: TRBV7-9; abundance: -; CDR3aa: CASTNRIRGGDTEAFF
v_gene: TRBV6-2/TRBV6-3; abundance: once; CDR3aa: CASSSRDTLYGYTF
v_gene: TRBV5-1; abundance: -; CDR3aa: CASSGGQRETQYF
v_gene: TRBV19; abundance: -; CDR3aa: CASSMGPPFYNEQFF
v_gene: TRBV15; abundance: -; CDR3aa: CATSAPPEANYGYTF
v_gene: TRBV11-2; abundance: -; CDR3aa: CASSSMTGPNTEAFF
v_gene: TRBV5-5; abundance: -; CDR3aa: CASREQGALRATNEKLFF
v_gene: TRBV2; abundance: once; CDR3aa: CASSRWTGPADYGYTF
v_gene: TRBV4-3; abundance: -; CDR3aa: CASSQDRQGVYGYTF
v_gene: TRBV5-1; abundance: -; CDR3aa: CASSLVEGQPQHF
v_gene: TRBV9; abundance: -; CDR3aa: CASSVDGTGEQYF
v_gene: TRBV11-2; abundance: -; CDR3aa: CASSDGNSPLHF
v_gene: TRBV7-8; abundance: -; CDR3aa: CASSLSALANNQPQHF
v_gene: TRBV19; abundance: -; CDR3aa: CASSITGGNGNTEAFF
v_gene: TRBV5-1; abundance: few; CDR3aa: CASSFGQVNTEAFF
v_gene: TRBV2; abundance: -; CDR3aa: CASSGTSGVGETQYF
v_gene: TRBV4-1; abundance: -; CDR3aa: CASSQLGQGMGWKLFF
v_gene: TRBV11-2; abundance: -; CDR3aa: CASSIRQGSSYEQYF
v_gene: TRBV14; abundance: -; CDR3aa: CASSPRTSGEKLFF
v_gene: TRBV2; abundance: -; CDR3aa: CASSVGGWSPLHF
v_gene: TRBV29-1; abundance: -; CDR3aa: CSVAFSGGAGEQFF
v_gene: TRBV11-2; abundance: -; CDR3aa: CASSSRGQDSSYEQYF
v_gene: TRBV18; abundance: -; CDR3aa: CASSPGQDLYGYTF
v_gene: TRBV11-2; abundance: -; CDR3aa: CASSLGRYNEQFF
v_gene: TRBV24-1; abundance: -; CDR3aa: CATSDLGYRADTQYF
v_gene: TRBV27; abundance: once; CDR3aa: CASSLFKTGTFPYEQYF
v_gene: TRBV4-1; abundance: -; CDR3aa: CASSQPSTSGEYEQYF
v_gene: TRBV2; abundance: -; CDR3aa: CASSTAPYSNQPQHF
v_gene: TRBV7-8; abundance: -; CDR3aa: CASSLYGQTNTGELFF
v_gene: TRBV11-3; abundance: -; CDR3aa: CASSLGTGHTDTQYF
v_gene: TRBV7-2; abundance: -; CDR3aa: CASSLMSGGNGEAFF
v_gene: TRBV3-1/TRBV3-2; abundance: -; CDR3aa: CASSQTGMAFF
v_gene: TRBV5-5; abundance: -; CDR3aa: CASSPSPTVVANYGYTF
v_gene: TRBV3-1/TRBV3-2; abundance: -; CDR3aa: CASSQGTVRGPQHF
v_gene: TRBV5-4; abundance: -; CDR3aa: CASAPARGLNEQFF
v_gene: TRBV19; abundance: -; CDR3aa: CASSRQGLYTYEQYF
v_gene: TRBV5-1; abundance: -; CDR3aa: CASSLAGLNTGELFF
v_gene: TRBV7-2; abundance: -; CDR3aa: CASSPQGTHGYTF
v_gene: TRBV2; abundance: -; CDR3aa: CASSASSDQPQHF
v_gene: TRBV6-5; abundance: -; CDR3aa: CASSLNEGVPPLHF
v_gene: TRBV2; abundance: -; CDR3aa: CASKSGTGVGNTIYF
v_gene: TRBV5-3; abundance: -; CDR3aa: CARSLEGAMGQETQYF
v_gene: TRBV7-9; abundance: -; CDR3aa: CASSSGLAGEPSYEQYF
v_gene: TRBV9; abundance: -; CDR3aa: CASSVGGNYEQYF
v_gene: TRBV2; abundance: -; CDR3aa: CASSVIGDNQPQHF
v_gene: TRBV6-1; abundance: -; CDR3aa: CASSEHRRQGIFYEQYF
v_gene: TRBV9; abundance: -; CDR3aa: CASSPRSGDRILF
v_gene: TRBV28; abundance: -; CDR3aa: CASSLSLRGPYSNQPQHF